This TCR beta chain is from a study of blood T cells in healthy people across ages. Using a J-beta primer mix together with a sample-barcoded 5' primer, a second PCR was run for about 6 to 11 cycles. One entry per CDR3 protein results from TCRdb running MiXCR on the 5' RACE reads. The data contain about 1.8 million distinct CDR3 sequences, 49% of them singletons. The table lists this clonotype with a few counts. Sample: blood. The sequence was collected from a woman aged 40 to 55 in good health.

The CDR3 DNA reads as TGCAGTGCTAGAGGGCAGGTGGGCAATGAGCAGTTCTTC. Translating it yields CSARGQVGNEQFF. This chain links TRBV20-1 with TRBJ2-1, with D uncertain. Trimming removed 1 base from V and 6 bases from J, with 10 bases in between. CDR1 and CDR2 from the germline V gene are DFQATT and SNEGSKA (reference sequence). There are 13 residues in the CDR3.